The rows below give T cell receptor beta chains drawn from one sample of a study of identical twins. TCRdb re-derived calls from the 5' RACE reads in MiXCR, one entry per CDR3 protein. The sample lists around 250,000 distinct CDR3 sequences, about 13% occurring once. These data were also filed under a second study, of yellow fever vaccine responses in identical twins.

The sequencing sample was made of memory (CD45RO+) T cells sorted from blood. These receptors were collected from a woman between 18 and 29 years old in good health. Each CDR3 is given with its conserved first and last residue. Fields, in order: CDR3 protein, CDR3 DNA, J gene, clone size, V gene, D gene. The D gene is left open where the match is weak. Not every row has a clone size; where given, it reads once, few, many or a size class.

cdr3_aa: CASSLSARAEKQYF; cdr3_nt: TGTGCCAGCAGTTTATCGGCCCGGGCGGAGAAGCAGTACTTC; j_call: TRBJ2-7; clone_size: few; v_call: TRBV27; d_call: NA
cdr3_aa: CSVLGTGSGNYGYTF; cdr3_nt: TGCAGCGTGCTCGGGACAGGGAGCGGTAACTATGGCTACACCTTC; j_call: TRBJ1-2; clone_size: few; v_call: TRBV29-1; d_call: TRBD1
cdr3_aa: CASSTRAETQYF; cdr3_nt: TGTGCCAGCAGTACCAGGGCTGAGACCCAGTACTTC; j_call: TRBJ2-5; clone_size: few; v_call: TRBV28; d_call: NA
cdr3_aa: CASSQAGGDYGYTF; cdr3_nt: TGTGCCAGCAGCCAAGCAGGGGGCGACTATGGCTACACCTTC; j_call: TRBJ1-2; clone_size: few; v_call: TRBV3-1; d_call: TRBD1
cdr3_aa: CASSLWGQGASGANVLTF; cdr3_nt: TGTGCCAGCAGTTTATGGGGACAGGGGGCCTCTGGGGCCAACGTCCTGACTTTC; j_call: TRBJ2-6; clone_size: many; v_call: TRBV28; d_call: TRBD1
cdr3_aa: CSATAQTTGELFF; cdr3_nt: TGCAGTGCTACGGCACAGACCACCGGGGAGCTGTTTTTT; j_call: TRBJ2-2; clone_size: NA; v_call: TRBV20-1; d_call: NA
cdr3_aa: CATSLKGQVEPQHF; cdr3_nt: TGTGCCACCAGCCTAAAAGGACAGGTAGAGCCCCAGCATTTT; j_call: TRBJ1-5; clone_size: NA; v_call: TRBV15; d_call: TRBD1
cdr3_aa: CASSPSMSIAGSSYEQYF; cdr3_nt: TGTGCCAGCTCACCGTCGATGTCTATAGCGGGTAGCTCCTACGAGCAGTACTTC; j_call: TRBJ2-7; clone_size: few; v_call: TRBV18; d_call: TRBD2
cdr3_aa: CASSQVVTEAFF; cdr3_nt: TGTGCCAGCAGCCAAGTGGTCACTGAAGCTTTCTTT; j_call: TRBJ1-1; clone_size: few; v_call: TRBV3-1; d_call: NA
cdr3_aa: CASNRGEAGRYNEQFF; cdr3_nt: TGTGCCAGCAATCGTGGGGAAGCGGGAAGGTACAATGAGCAGTTCTTC; j_call: TRBJ2-1; clone_size: NA; v_call: TRBV6-1; d_call: TRBD2
cdr3_aa: CSVERAGSEQFF; cdr3_nt: TGCAGCGTGGAAAGGGCGGGAAGTGAGCAGTTCTTC; j_call: TRBJ2-1; clone_size: NA; v_call: TRBV29-1; d_call: NA
cdr3_aa: CSAMGLNLPGELFF; cdr3_nt: TGCAGTGCTATGGGGCTAAATCTACCCGGGGAGCTGTTTTTT; j_call: TRBJ2-2; clone_size: NA; v_call: TRBV20-1; d_call: NA
cdr3_aa: CASSPQGARSPLHF; cdr3_nt: TGTGCCAGCAGCCCTCAGGGGGCTAGGTCACCCCTCCACTTT; j_call: TRBJ1-6; clone_size: few; v_call: TRBV28; d_call: TRBD1
cdr3_aa: CASRGDGSEAFF; cdr3_nt: TGTGCCAGCAGAGGGGACGGCTCTGAAGCTTTCTTT; j_call: TRBJ1-1; clone_size: NA; v_call: TRBV2; d_call: NA
cdr3_aa: CSVDWTGETEAFF; cdr3_nt: TGCAGCGTTGACTGGACAGGGGAAACTGAAGCTTTCTTT; j_call: TRBJ1-1; clone_size: NA; v_call: TRBV29-1; d_call: TRBD1
cdr3_aa: CASRTGSRSPLHF; cdr3_nt: TGTGCCAGCAGGACAGGGTCACGGTCACCCCTCCACTTT; j_call: TRBJ1-6; clone_size: few; v_call: TRBV25-1; d_call: TRBD1
cdr3_aa: CASSFPSGGFPDTQYF; cdr3_nt: TGTGCCAGCAGTTTTCCCAGCGGGGGGTTCCCAGATACGCAGTATTTT; j_call: TRBJ2-3; clone_size: few; v_call: TRBV12-3/TRBV12-4; d_call: TRBD2
cdr3_aa: CASSQASAGGEQFF; cdr3_nt: TGTGCCAGCAGCCAAGCCTCGGCGGGGGGGGAGCAGTTCTTC; j_call: TRBJ2-1; clone_size: few; v_call: TRBV3-1; d_call: TRBD2
cdr3_aa: CSAISGTSGSYNEQFF; cdr3_nt: TGCAGTGCTATATCCGGGACTAGCGGATCCTACAATGAGCAGTTCTTC; j_call: TRBJ2-1; clone_size: many; v_call: TRBV20-1; d_call: TRBD2
cdr3_aa: CASSPDSYPTDTQYF; cdr3_nt: TGTGCCAGCAGCCCAGACAGCTATCCCACAGATACGCAGTATTTT; j_call: TRBJ2-3; clone_size: NA; v_call: TRBV7-2; d_call: NA
cdr3_aa: CSANLQSRALEQYF; cdr3_nt: TGCAGTGCCAACCTCCAGAGCAGGGCCCTCGAGCAGTACTTC; j_call: TRBJ2-7; clone_size: NA; v_call: TRBV20-1; d_call: NA
cdr3_aa: CASSLGTGNTGELFF; cdr3_nt: TGTGCCAGCAGCTTAGGGACAGGGAACACCGGGGAGCTGTTTTTT; j_call: TRBJ2-2; clone_size: many; v_call: TRBV11-3; d_call: TRBD1
cdr3_aa: CSAISGRQGADTQYF; cdr3_nt: TGCAGTGCTATCTCCGGGAGACAGGGGGCAGATACGCAGTATTTT; j_call: TRBJ2-3; clone_size: NA; v_call: TRBV20-1; d_call: TRBD1
cdr3_aa: CASSPPGHSYGYTF; cdr3_nt: TGTGCCAGCAGCCCCCCGGGACATAGCTATGGCTACACCTTC; j_call: TRBJ1-2; clone_size: few; v_call: TRBV7-9; d_call: NA
cdr3_aa: CSVDKSGLYNEQFF; cdr3_nt: TGCAGCGTTGATAAGTCGGGACTCTACAATGAGCAGTTCTTC; j_call: TRBJ2-1; clone_size: NA; v_call: TRBV29-1; d_call: NA
cdr3_aa: CASSLGGFYGYTF; cdr3_nt: TGTGCCAGCAGTTTAGGGGGGTTCTATGGCTACACCTTC; j_call: TRBJ1-2; clone_size: many; v_call: TRBV12-3/TRBV12-4; d_call: NA
cdr3_aa: CATKDRQETQYF; cdr3_nt: TGTGCCACCAAGGACAGGCAAGAGACCCAGTACTTC; j_call: TRBJ2-5; clone_size: NA; v_call: TRBV3-1; d_call: TRBD1
cdr3_aa: CGVLRRGFSYEQYF; cdr3_nt: TGCGGAGTGCTCAGGCGGGGTTTCTCCTACGAGCAGTACTTC; j_call: TRBJ2-7; clone_size: NA; v_call: TRBV20-1; d_call: NA
cdr3_aa: CASSLRRDIAYEQYF; cdr3_nt: TGTGCCAGCAGTTTACGACGGGATATCGCCTACGAGCAGTACTTC; j_call: TRBJ2-7; clone_size: NA; v_call: TRBV27; d_call: NA
cdr3_aa: CASSPSGRARYNEQFF; cdr3_nt: TGTGCCAGCAGTCCCAGCGGGAGGGCTCGCTACAATGAGCAGTTCTTC; j_call: TRBJ2-1; clone_size: few; v_call: TRBV28; d_call: TRBD2
cdr3_aa: CASSVGGQVYNEQFF; cdr3_nt: TGTGCCAGCAGCGTAGGGGGACAGGTATACAATGAGCAGTTCTTC; j_call: TRBJ2-1; clone_size: NA; v_call: TRBV9; d_call: TRBD1
cdr3_aa: CASSLAVTSYEQYF; cdr3_nt: TGCGCCAGCAGCTTGGCCGTCACTTCCTACGAGCAGTACTTC; j_call: TRBJ2-7; clone_size: few; v_call: TRBV5-1; d_call: NA
cdr3_aa: CASSQGNRGAGGQNF; cdr3_nt: TGTGCCAGCAGCCAAGGAAATCGGGGGGCGGGGGGCCAAAACTTC; j_call: TRBJ2-4; clone_size: few; v_call: TRBV3-1; d_call: TRBD2
cdr3_aa: CSSSLRSGGTYEQYF; cdr3_nt: TGTTCCAGCAGCTTAAGAAGCGGGGGAACCTACGAGCAGTACTTC; j_call: TRBJ2-7; clone_size: NA; v_call: TRBV7-2; d_call: TRBD2
cdr3_aa: CASSLAGTAEAFF; cdr3_nt: TGTGCCAGCAGTTTAGCCGGTACAGCTGAAGCTTTCTTT; j_call: TRBJ1-1; clone_size: many; v_call: TRBV12-3/TRBV12-4; d_call: NA
cdr3_aa: CASSPWAGQSSYEQYF; cdr3_nt: TGTGCCAGCAGCCCCTGGGCGGGACAGAGCTCCTACGAGCAGTACTTC; j_call: TRBJ2-7; clone_size: NA; v_call: TRBV3-1; d_call: NA
cdr3_aa: CASSESRQGAGYTF; cdr3_nt: TGCGCCAGCAGTGAGTCGAGGCAGGGGGCCGGCTACACCTTC; j_call: TRBJ1-2; clone_size: many; v_call: TRBV10-2; d_call: TRBD1
cdr3_aa: CASCSGGDSSYEQYF; cdr3_nt: TGTGCCAGCTGTAGCGGGGGGGATTCCTCCTACGAGCAGTACTTC; j_call: TRBJ2-7; clone_size: NA; v_call: TRBV28; d_call: TRBD2
cdr3_aa: CATSAGLTGGSYNEQFF; cdr3_nt: TGTGCCACCAGTGCCGGATTGACAGGGGGGTCCTACAATGAGCAGTTCTTC; j_call: TRBJ2-1; clone_size: few; v_call: TRBV24-1; d_call: TRBD1
cdr3_aa: CSVPSGSIHEQYF; cdr3_nt: TGCAGTGTTCCTAGCGGGAGTATCCACGAGCAGTACTTC; j_call: TRBJ2-7; clone_size: many; v_call: TRBV20-1; d_call: TRBD2
cdr3_aa: CASRGSGRPTDTQYF; cdr3_nt: TGTGCCAGCAGGGGAAGCGGGAGACCCACAGATACGCAGTATTTT; j_call: TRBJ2-3; clone_size: many; v_call: TRBV12-3/TRBV12-4; d_call: TRBD2
cdr3_aa: CASSPTSSGGGVGF; cdr3_nt: TGTGCCAGCAGCCCCACCTCCTCTGGGGGGGGTGTAGGCTTC; j_call: TRBJ2-1; clone_size: few; v_call: TRBV7-9; d_call: TRBD2
cdr3_aa: CASSSSRVGQETQYF; cdr3_nt: TGCGCCAGCAGCAGCAGCAGGGTCGGACAAGAGACCCAGTACTTC; j_call: TRBJ2-5; clone_size: NA; v_call: TRBV5-1; d_call: NA
cdr3_aa: CASSLYGRDTQYF; cdr3_nt: TGCGCCAGCAGCTTATACGGTAGGGATACGCAGTATTTT; j_call: TRBJ2-3; clone_size: many; v_call: TRBV5-1; d_call: NA
cdr3_aa: CASSEAKYSYEQYF; cdr3_nt: TGTGCCAGCAGTGAAGCGAAGTACTCCTACGAGCAGTACTTC; j_call: TRBJ2-7; clone_size: NA; v_call: TRBV2; d_call: NA
cdr3_aa: CASSLDGLAGVGEQFF; cdr3_nt: TGCGCCAGCAGCTTGGATGGACTAGCGGGAGTAGGGGAGCAGTTCTTC; j_call: TRBJ2-1; clone_size: NA; v_call: TRBV5-1; d_call: TRBD2
cdr3_aa: CASSTSGVAYNEQFF; cdr3_nt: TGTGCCAGCAGCACCTCCGGGGTGGCCTACAATGAGCAGTTCTTC; j_call: TRBJ2-1; clone_size: few; v_call: TRBV3-1; d_call: NA
cdr3_aa: CASSRTWTSGGGDTQYF; cdr3_nt: TGTGCCAGCAGTAGAACCTGGACTAGCGGGGGTGGAGATACGCAGTATTTT; j_call: TRBJ2-3; clone_size: few; v_call: TRBV6-2/TRBV6-3; d_call: TRBD2
cdr3_aa: CASSLGQGANVLTF; cdr3_nt: TGCGCCAGCAGCTTGGGACAGGGGGCCAACGTCCTGACTTTC; j_call: TRBJ2-6; clone_size: NA; v_call: TRBV5-1; d_call: NA
cdr3_aa: CASSPVSGGGPNTGELFF; cdr3_nt: TGTGCCAGCAGCCCCGTATCGGGGGGGGGTCCGAACACCGGGGAGCTGTTTTTT; j_call: TRBJ2-2; clone_size: NA; v_call: TRBV11-2; d_call: TRBD2
cdr3_aa: CASSPPTGAREQYF; cdr3_nt: TGTGCCAGCTCACCTCCTACGGGGGCGAGAGAGCAGTACTTC; j_call: TRBJ2-7; clone_size: NA; v_call: TRBV18; d_call: NA
cdr3_aa: CAWTPGTHYEQYF; cdr3_nt: TGTGCCTGGACCCCCGGGACCCACTACGAGCAGTACTTC; j_call: TRBJ2-7; clone_size: NA; v_call: TRBV30; d_call: NA
cdr3_aa: CSGGTGTRHEQYF; cdr3_nt: TGCAGCGGTGGGACAGGAACTCGACACGAGCAGTACTTC; j_call: TRBJ2-7; clone_size: many; v_call: TRBV29-1; d_call: TRBD1
cdr3_aa: CASSPASLGNEQFF; cdr3_nt: TGTGCCAGCAGCCCTGCCTCGCTCGGCAATGAGCAGTTCTTC; j_call: TRBJ2-1; clone_size: NA; v_call: TRBV28; d_call: NA
cdr3_aa: CASSFGGRSSYNEQFF; cdr3_nt: TGCGCCAGCAGCTTTGGGGGGCGAAGCTCCTACAATGAGCAGTTCTTC; j_call: TRBJ2-1; clone_size: NA; v_call: TRBV5-1; d_call: NA
cdr3_aa: CASSLRGGLGTEAFF; cdr3_nt: TGTGCCAGCAGCTTAAGAGGGGGATTGGGCACTGAAGCTTTCTTT; j_call: TRBJ1-1; clone_size: NA; v_call: TRBV7-3; d_call: NA
cdr3_aa: CSARESLKPYNEQFF; cdr3_nt: TGCAGTGCTAGAGAGAGCCTGAAACCCTACAATGAGCAGTTCTTC; j_call: TRBJ2-1; clone_size: few; v_call: TRBV20-1; d_call: NA
cdr3_aa: CASRSSGGASGQFF; cdr3_nt: TGTGCCAGCAGATCTAGCGGGGGGGCCAGTGGGCAGTTCTTC; j_call: TRBJ2-1; clone_size: NA; v_call: TRBV2; d_call: TRBD2
cdr3_aa: CASSLSPVRPGLSYNEQFF; cdr3_nt: TGTGCCAGCAGCTTATCTCCCGTTCGGCCAGGGCTTTCCTACAATGAGCAGTTCTTC; j_call: TRBJ2-1; clone_size: few; v_call: TRBV7-3; d_call: NA